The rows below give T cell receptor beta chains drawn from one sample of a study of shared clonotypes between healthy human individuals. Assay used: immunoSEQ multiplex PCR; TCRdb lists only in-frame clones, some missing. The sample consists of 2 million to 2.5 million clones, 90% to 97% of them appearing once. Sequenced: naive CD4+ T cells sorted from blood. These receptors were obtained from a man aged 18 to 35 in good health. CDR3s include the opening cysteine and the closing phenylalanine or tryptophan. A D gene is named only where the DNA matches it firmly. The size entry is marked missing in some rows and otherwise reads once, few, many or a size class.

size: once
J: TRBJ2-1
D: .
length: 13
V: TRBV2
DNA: TGTGCCAGCAGGCTAGGGGGGGGTAATGAGCAGTTCTTC
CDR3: CASRLGGGNEQFF

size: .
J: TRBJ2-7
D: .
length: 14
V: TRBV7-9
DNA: TGTGCCAGCAGCCCACGCCGGTCGGGCTACGAGCAGTACTTC
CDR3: CASSPRRSGYEQYF

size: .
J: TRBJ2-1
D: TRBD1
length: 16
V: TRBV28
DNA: TGTGCCAGCAGCTCAGGGGGTGGGAGCTCCTACAATGAGCAGTTCTTC
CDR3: CASSSGGGSSYNEQFF

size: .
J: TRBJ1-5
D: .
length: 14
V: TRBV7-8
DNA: TGTGCCAGCAGCTTATACAGGGAGGAGCAGCCCCAGCATTTT
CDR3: CASSLYREEQPQHF

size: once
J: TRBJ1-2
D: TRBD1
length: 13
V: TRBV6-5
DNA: TGTGCCAGCAGCCCAGGACAGGGTCGTGGCTACACCTTC
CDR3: CASSPGQGRGYTF

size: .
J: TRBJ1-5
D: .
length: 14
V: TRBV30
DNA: TGTGCCTGGAGTGTAAAAGGGGCCAATCAGCCCCAGCATTTT
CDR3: CAWSVKGANQPQHF

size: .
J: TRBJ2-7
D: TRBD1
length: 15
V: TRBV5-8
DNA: TGTGCCAGCAGCTTAAGGGACAGGGGAGTTTACGAGCAGTACTTC
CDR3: CASSLRDRGVYEQYF

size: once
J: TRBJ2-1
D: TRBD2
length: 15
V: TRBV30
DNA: TGTGCCTTATCTCCCTGGGGGGGCTCCTACAATGAGCAGTTCTTC
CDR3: CALSPWGGSYNEQFF

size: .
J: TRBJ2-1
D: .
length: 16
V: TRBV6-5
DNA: TGTGCCAGCAGTTACTCGACCCCAGGGGCCTACAATGAGCAGTTCTTC
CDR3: CASSYSTPGAYNEQFF

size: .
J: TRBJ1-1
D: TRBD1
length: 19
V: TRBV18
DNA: TGTGCCAGCTCCCGTTCAATCCGGGACAGGGTAGACATGAACACTGAAGCTTTCTTT
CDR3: CASSRSIRDRVDMNTEAFF

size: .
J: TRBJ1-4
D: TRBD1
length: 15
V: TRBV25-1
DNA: TGTGCCAGCAGTCTAGGAACAGGGGGAGGAGAAAAACTGTTTTTT
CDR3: CASSLGTGGGEKLFF

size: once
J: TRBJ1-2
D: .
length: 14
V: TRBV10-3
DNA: TGTGCCATCAGTGGATCAGGGTCCCCCTATGGCTACACCTTC
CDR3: CAISGSGSPYGYTF

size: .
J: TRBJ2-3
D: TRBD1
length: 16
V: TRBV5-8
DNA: TGTGCCAGCAGCGTAGGCACAGGGGTTTCCACAGATACGCAGTATTTT
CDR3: CASSVGTGVSTDTQYF

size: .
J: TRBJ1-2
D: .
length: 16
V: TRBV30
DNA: TGTGCCTGGAGTGTTTATCCCAGGGCTCAGATGGGTGGCTACACCTTC
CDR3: CAWSVYPRAQMGGYTF

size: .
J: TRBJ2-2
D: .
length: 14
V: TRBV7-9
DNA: TGTGCCAGCAGCTTAGATTCGGACACCGGGGAGCTGTTTTTT
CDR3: CASSLDSDTGELFF

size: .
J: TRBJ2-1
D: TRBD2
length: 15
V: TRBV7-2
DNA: TGTGCCAGCAGCTTAAGGGAGCGGGAGAACAATGAGCAGTTCTTC
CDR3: CASSLRERENNEQFF

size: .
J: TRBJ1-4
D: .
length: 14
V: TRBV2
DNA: TGTGCCAGCAGCCGCGAGGCGGCTAATGAAAAACTGTTTTTT
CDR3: CASSREAANEKLFF

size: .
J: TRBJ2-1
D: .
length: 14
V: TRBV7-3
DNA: TGTGCCAGCAGCTCAGGACAGAAACTCCATGAGCAGTTCTTC
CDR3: CASSSGQKLHEQFF

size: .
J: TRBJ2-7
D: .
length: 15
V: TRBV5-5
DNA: TGTGCCAGCAGCTTGGTAACCGAAGGCTCCTACGAGCAGTACTTC
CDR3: CASSLVTEGSYEQYF

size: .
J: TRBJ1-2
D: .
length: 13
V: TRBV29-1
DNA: TGCAGCGTTGAACCCCAGGGTAACTATGGCTACACCTTC
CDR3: CSVEPQGNYGYTF

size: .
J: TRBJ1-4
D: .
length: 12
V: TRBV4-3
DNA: TGCGCCAGCAAAGGGAATAATGAAAAACTGTTTTTT
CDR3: CASKGNNEKLFF

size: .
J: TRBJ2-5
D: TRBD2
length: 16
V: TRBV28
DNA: TGTGCCAGCAGTTTTCTAGCGGGGGGCCCTCAGGAGACCCAGTACTTC
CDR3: CASSFLAGGPQETQYF

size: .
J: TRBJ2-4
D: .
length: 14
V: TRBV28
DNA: TGTGCCAGCAGTTTTCAGGGAGCCAAAAACATTCAGTACTTC
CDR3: CASSFQGAKNIQYF

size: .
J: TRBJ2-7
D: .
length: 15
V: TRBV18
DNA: TGTGCCAGCTCAGCGGGCCGGGACATATCCTACGAGCAGTACTTC
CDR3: CASSAGRDISYEQYF

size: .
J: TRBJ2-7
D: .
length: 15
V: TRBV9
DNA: TGTGCCAGCAGCCCGAGGGCGGCCTCCTCCTACGAGCAGTACTTC
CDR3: CASSPRAASSYEQYF

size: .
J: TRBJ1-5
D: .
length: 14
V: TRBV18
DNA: TGTGCCAGCTCACCACCGACAGGCGATCAGCCCCAGCATTTT
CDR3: CASSPPTGDQPQHF

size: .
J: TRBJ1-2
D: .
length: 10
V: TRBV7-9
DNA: TGTGCCAGCAGCTTAAATGGCTACACCTTC
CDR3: CASSLNGYTF

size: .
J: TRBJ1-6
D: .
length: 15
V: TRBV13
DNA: TGTGCCAGCAGCTCCATACCCGGGGCTAATTCACCCCTCCACTTT
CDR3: CASSSIPGANSPLHF

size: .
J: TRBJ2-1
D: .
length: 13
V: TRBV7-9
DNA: TGTGCCAGCAGCTCGACCTCGATTGGCGAGCAGTTCTTC
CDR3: CASSSTSIGEQFF

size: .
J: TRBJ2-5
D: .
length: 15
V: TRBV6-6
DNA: TGTGCCAGCAGTCTCTTCGGGGACTCGGGGGAGACCCAGTACTTC
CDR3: CASSLFGDSGETQYF

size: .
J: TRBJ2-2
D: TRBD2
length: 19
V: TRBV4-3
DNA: TGCGCCAGCAGCCAAAACCCCGGGACTAGCGGGAGGGCCGGCGGGGAGCTGTTTTTT
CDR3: CASSQNPGTSGRAGGELFF

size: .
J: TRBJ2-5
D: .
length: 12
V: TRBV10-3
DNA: TGTGCCATCAACGACGGGAAAGAGACCCAGTACTTC
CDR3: CAINDGKETQYF

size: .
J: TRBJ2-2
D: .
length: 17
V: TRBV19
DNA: TGTGCCAGTAGTATAGTGAGCGCGGGCGTGAACACCGGGGAGCTGTTTTTT
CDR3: CASSIVSAGVNTGELFF

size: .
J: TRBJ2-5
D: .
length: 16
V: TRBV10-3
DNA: TGTGCCATCAGTGAGTCGACCAGGGGATTACAAGAGACCCAGTACTTC
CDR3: CAISESTRGLQETQYF

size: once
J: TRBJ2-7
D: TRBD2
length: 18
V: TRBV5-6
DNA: TGTGCCAGCAGCTTTACCGGGACTAGCGTAGAGGGCCTCTACGAGCAGTACTTC
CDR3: CASSFTGTSVEGLYEQYF

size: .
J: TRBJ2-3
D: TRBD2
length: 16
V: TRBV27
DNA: TGTGCCAGCAGTTTAAGTCGGGGGGTGGGTGGAGATACGCAGTATTTT
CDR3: CASSLSRGVGGDTQYF

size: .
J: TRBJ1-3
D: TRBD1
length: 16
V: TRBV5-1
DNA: TGCGCCAGCAGCTTGCTCGACAGGGCCTCTGGAAACACCATATATTTT
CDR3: CASSLLDRASGNTIYF

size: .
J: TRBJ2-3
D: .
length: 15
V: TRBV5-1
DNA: TGCGCCAGCAGCCCGCGACAGGTTAGCACAGATACGCAGTATTTT
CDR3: CASSPRQVSTDTQYF

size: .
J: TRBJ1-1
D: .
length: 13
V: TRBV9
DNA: TGTGCCAGCAGCGTTGGCAGGAACACTGAAGCTTTCTTT
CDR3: CASSVGRNTEAFF

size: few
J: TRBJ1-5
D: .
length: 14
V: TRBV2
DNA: TGTGCCAGCAGCTCCAGGGCGCGGAATCAGCCCCAGCATTTT
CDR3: CASSSRARNQPQHF

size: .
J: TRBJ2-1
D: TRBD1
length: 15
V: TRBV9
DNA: TGTGCCAGCAGCCCCGGACAGGGGAACACCAATGAGCAGTTCTTC
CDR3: CASSPGQGNTNEQFF

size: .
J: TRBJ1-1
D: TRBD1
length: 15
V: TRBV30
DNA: TGTGCCTGGAGTGCCGCAGGGGGCTTCGGCACTGAAGCTTTCTTT
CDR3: CAWSAAGGFGTEAFF

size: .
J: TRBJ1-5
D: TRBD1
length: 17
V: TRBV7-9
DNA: TGTGCCAGCAGCTTAGGGACAGGGGCTGTTAGCAATCAGCCCCAGCATTTT
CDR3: CASSLGTGAVSNQPQHF

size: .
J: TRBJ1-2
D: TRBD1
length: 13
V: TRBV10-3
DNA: TGTGCCATCAGTGAGGACAGGGTATATGGCTACACCTTC
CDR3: CAISEDRVYGYTF

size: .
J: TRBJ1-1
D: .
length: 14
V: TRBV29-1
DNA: TGCAGCGCCGTCCCCGACAGCGTTCACACTGAAGCTTTCTTT
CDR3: CSAVPDSVHTEAFF

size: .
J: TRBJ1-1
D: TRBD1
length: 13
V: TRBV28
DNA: TGTGCCAGCAGGTACACAGGGGAACCGAAAGCTTTCTTT
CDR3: CASRYTGEPKAFF

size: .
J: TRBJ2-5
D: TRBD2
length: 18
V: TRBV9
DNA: TGTGCCAGCAGCGTAACGCTTGCCCGTGCGGGGGGCGAAGAGACCCAGTACTTC
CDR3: CASSVTLARAGGEETQYF

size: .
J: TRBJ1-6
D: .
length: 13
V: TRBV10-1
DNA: TGCGCCAGCAGTGTGAAGGGAAAGTCACCCCTCCACTTT
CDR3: CASSVKGKSPLHF

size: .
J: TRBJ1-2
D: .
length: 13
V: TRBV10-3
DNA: TGTGCCATCAGTGACGATGGGGTCGGAGGCTACACCTTC
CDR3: CAISDDGVGGYTF

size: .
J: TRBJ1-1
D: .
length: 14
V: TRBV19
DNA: TGTGCCAGTAGTAGGAAGGGGACAAACGCTGAAGCTTTCTTT
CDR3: CASSRKGTNAEAFF

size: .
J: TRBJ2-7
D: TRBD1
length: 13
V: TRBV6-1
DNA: TGTGCCAGCAGCGCGGACAGGGGTGGGGAGCAGTACTTC
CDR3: CASSADRGGEQYF

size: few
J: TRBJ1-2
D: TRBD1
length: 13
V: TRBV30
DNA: TGTGCCTGTCTACTGACAGGGGTCTATGGCTACACCTTC
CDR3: CACLLTGVYGYTF

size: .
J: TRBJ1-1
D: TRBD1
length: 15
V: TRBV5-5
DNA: TGTGCCAGCAATCCCACAGGGGCGGGGAACACTGAAGCTTTCTTT
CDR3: CASNPTGAGNTEAFF

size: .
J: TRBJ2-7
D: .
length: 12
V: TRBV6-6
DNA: TGTGCCAGCAGCCAGGCCAACTACGAGCAGTACTTC
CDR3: CASSQANYEQYF